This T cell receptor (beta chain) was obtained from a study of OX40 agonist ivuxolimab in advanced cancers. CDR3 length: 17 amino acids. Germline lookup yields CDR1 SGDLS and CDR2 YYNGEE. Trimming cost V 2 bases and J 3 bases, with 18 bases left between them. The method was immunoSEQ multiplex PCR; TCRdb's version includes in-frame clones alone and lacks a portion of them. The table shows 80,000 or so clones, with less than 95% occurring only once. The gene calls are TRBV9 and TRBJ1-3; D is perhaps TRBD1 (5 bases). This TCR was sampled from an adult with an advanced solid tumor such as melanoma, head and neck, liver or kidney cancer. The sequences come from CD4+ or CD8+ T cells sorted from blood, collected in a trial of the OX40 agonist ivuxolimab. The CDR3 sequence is CASSVGLDVGSGNTIYF. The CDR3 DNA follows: TGTGCCAGCAGCGTGGGACTTGATGTGGGTAGTGGAAACACCATATATTTT. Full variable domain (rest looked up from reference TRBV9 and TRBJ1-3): DSGVTQTPKHLITATGQRVTLRCSPRSGDLSVYWYQQSLDQGLQFLIQYYNGEERAKGNILERFSAQQFPDLHSELNLSSLELGDSALYFCASSVGLDVGSGNTIYFGEGSWLTVV.